The 29 T cell receptor beta chains presented below share a single source sample, sequenced in a study of CD8 T cells in Susac syndrome. RNA was extracted with the RNeasy kit, and a quantity of roughly 0.5 to 1 ug was reverse transcribed using random hexamers. Using its own MiXCR run on the immunoSEQ multiplex PCR reads, TCRdb lists one record per CDR3 protein. The profile shows some 150,000 distinct CDR3 sequences, approximately 93% of them singletons. Sequenced material: CD4+ T cells from PBMCs. The receptors were gathered from a human donor in good health.

This clonotype was observed a single time. The chain combines TRBV28 with TRBJ1-3; D is unresolved. This CDR3 is 12 amino acids long. V dropped 6 bases and J dropped 4 bases, with 7 bases sitting between them. Germline V gene lookup returns CDR1 MDHEN and CDR2 SYDVKM. CDR3 residues: CASSRPGNTIYF. The CDR3 nucleotides are TGTGCCAGCAGCCGACCAGGAAACACCATATATTTT.

V is TRBV2 and J is TRBJ2-5, with D tentatively TRBD2 (6 bases). CDR1 is SNHLY and CDR2 is FYNNEI in the germline V gene. This CDR3 has 15 residues. With 3 bases removed from V and 2 bases from J, the gap between germline ends came to 13 bases. CDR3 residues: CASSEAGTPQETQYF. The CDR3 nucleotides read TGTGCCAGCAGTGAGGCGGGAACTCCGCAAGAGACCCAGTACTTC.

This rearrangement joins TRBV29-1 to TRBJ1-1; D not certain. The CDR3 contains 15 residues. Germline assignment: CDR1 SQVTM and CDR2 ANQGSEA. Trimming left V 4 bases short and J 3 bases short, with 18 bases between. The CDR3 coding sequence is TGCAGCGTTGTTATGGGGTTAGGCACCTACACTGAAGCTTTCTTT. Encoded protein: CSVVMGLGTYTEAFF.

The CDR3 sequence: CATTPGTTSIDTQYF. The CDR3, as DNA: TGTGCCACTACCCCCGGGACTACCTCGATTGATACGCAGTATTTT. V gene TRBV2 combines with J gene TRBJ2-3, with TRBD2 matching over 7 bases. J gave up 6 bases and V 10 bases, and 16 bases lay outside the gene matches. The CDR3 has 15 residues. CDR1 and CDR2 from the germline V gene are SNHLY and FYNNEI.

V usage is TRBV2 and J usage is TRBJ2-2; TRBD2 matches 10 bases. Germline CDR1 reads SNHLY; CDR2 reads FYNNEI. The CDR3 sequence is 16 residues long. Trimming at V came to 4 bases and at J to 2 bases, leaving 4 bases not matched to a gene. CDR3 region: CASSAAGGINTGELFF. DNA of the CDR3: TGTGCCAGCAGTGCAGCGGGAGGGATCAACACCGGGGAGCTGTTTTTT.

CDR3 region: CSARDRGTSSYEQYF. Written as DNA, the CDR3 is TGCAGTGCTAGAGATCGAGGGACGAGCTCCTACGAGCAGTACTTC. V is TRBV20-1 and J is TRBJ2-7; possibly TRBD1 or TRBD2 for D (5 bases each). The ends were cut back, 0 bases at V and 0 bases at J, with 12 bases in the middle. Germline CDR1 and CDR2: DFQATT and SNEGSKA (reference sequence). The CDR3 is 15 amino acids.

The chain is built from TRBV18 and TRBJ2-7; 9 bases are shared with TRBD1. V lost 3 bases to trimming and J lost 5 bases; unmatched junction nucleotides: 8. Germline CDR1 and CDR2: KGHSH and LQKENI. CDR3 size: 15 residues. CDR3 region: CASSPAGTGFNEQYF. The CDR3 coding sequence is TGTGCCAGCTCACCGGCCGGGACAGGGTTTAACGAGCAGTACTTC.

CDR3 in amino acids: CSVYSIGGKPSSTDTQYF. The CDR3 nucleotides are TGCAGCGTTTATTCGATCGGCGGGAAGCCCTCTAGCACAGATACGCAGTATTTT. The chain carries TRBV29-1 and TRBJ2-3, with D tentatively TRBD2 (6 bases). V was pared by 5 bases and J by 0 bases, with 24 bases between. The germline CDR1 and CDR2 sequences are SQVTM and ANQGSEA. The CDR3 consists of 18 residues.

This clonotype was picked up one time. DNA of the CDR3: TGTGCCAGCAGCTTAGGATGGCGGTCTTTGAAAGATACGCAGTATTTT. Encoded protein: CASSLGWRSLKDTQYF. The chain recombines TRBV11-2 with TRBJ2-3, with no clear D. Trimming stripped 1 base from V and 5 bases from J, with 16 bases between. CDR1 and CDR2 (germline): SGHAT, FQNNGV. This CDR3 contains 16 residues.

The chain recombines TRBV9 with TRBJ2-7; TRBD2 might be the D (6 bases). There are 16 residues in the CDR3. Per germline, CDR1 SGDLS and CDR2 YYNGEE. Between the trimmed V and J ends, which lost 0 bases and 1 base, there was a span of 14 bases. CDR3 sequence reads: CASSVGATGVSYEQYF. Written as DNA, the CDR3 is TGTGCCAGCAGCGTAGGCGCGACGGGAGTGTCCTACGAGCAGTACTTC. Full variable domain (outside the CDR3, taken from reference TRBV9 and TRBJ2-7): DSGVTQTPKHLITATGQRVTLRCSPRSGDLSVYWYQQSLDQGLQFLIQYYNGEERAKGNILERFSAQQFPDLHSELNLSSLELGDSALYFCASSVGATGVSYEQYFGPGTRLTVT.

The rearrangement joins TRBV9 to TRBJ2-2; 13 bases map to TRBD2. The V segment lost 4 bases and the J segment 6 bases; nucleotides outside the gene matches: 6. CDR1 is SGDLS, CDR2 YYNGEE, per germline. There are 16 residues in the CDR3. The CDR3 nucleotides are TGTGCCAGCAGCATACTAGCGGGAGGGCCGGCCGGGGAGCTGTTTTTT. Its protein is CASSILAGGPAGELFF.

The chain carries TRBV9 and TRBJ2-3; 10 nucleotides match TRBD2. This CDR3 region has 15 residues. Trimming took 5 bases from V and 3 from J; bases not matched to a gene: 6. CDR1 SGDLS and CDR2 YYNGEE come from the germline V gene. The CDR3 DNA reads as TGTGCCAGCAGTCCTAGCGGGAGATCGACAGATACGCAGTATTTT. Protein product: CASSPSGRSTDTQYF.

This chain joins TRBV30 and TRBJ2-7; D remains unclear. The CDR3 length is 12 residues. The germline CDR1 and CDR2 sequences are GTSNPN and SVGIG (reference sequence). Trimming cost V 0 bases and J 6 bases, with 9 bases left between them. CDR3 sequence: CAWSVWRAEQYF. CDR3 in DNA: TGTGCCTGGAGTGTATGGCGTGCCGAGCAGTACTTC. The full variable domain, with the rest looked up from reference TRBV30 and TRBJ2-7, is SQTIHQWPATLVQPVGSPLSLECTVEGTSNPNLYWYRQAAGRGLQLLFYSVGIGQISSEVPQNLSASRPQDRQFILSSKKLLLSDSGFYLCAWSVWRAEQYFGPGTRLTVT.

The CDR3 coding sequence is TGTGCCTGGAGTGTACTAGCGGGAAGCACAGATACGCAGTATTTT. This gives the protein CAWSVLAGSTDTQYF. The chain joins TRBV30 to TRBJ2-3, with 10 bases fitting TRBD2. Germline CDR1 reads GTSNPN; CDR2 reads SVGIG (reference sequence). V shed 0 bases, J shed 0 bases, and the junction held 0 bases outside the gene matches. This CDR3 is built from 15 residues.

Here the CDR3 reads CASRDRRDEKLFF. In nucleotides, the CDR3 is TGTGCCAGCAGGGACAGGCGGGATGAAAAACTGTTTTTT. The genes are TRBV6-1 and TRBJ1-4; 7 bases align to TRBD1. The junction had 4 bases not matched to a gene; V was cut back by 6 bases and J by 6 bases. The CDR3 runs to 13 residues. The germline V gene encodes CDR1 MNHNS and CDR2 SASEGT.

V usage is TRBV29-1 and J usage is TRBJ2-5; TRBD1 matches 7 bases. CDR1 SQVTM and CDR2 ANQGSEA come from the germline V gene. The CDR3 covers 13 residues. The V gene end was trimmed by 6 bases and the J gene end by 5 bases; junction bases not matched to a gene: 9. The CDR3, as DNA: TGCAGCGTCCTACCGACAGGGTTGGAGACCCAGTACTTC. Its protein product is CSVLPTGLETQYF.

This rearrangement joins TRBV20-1 to TRBJ1-1; D gene uncertain. CDR1 and CDR2 (germline): DFQATT, SNEGSKA (reference sequence). CDR3 length: 13 residues. The germline V and J ends were trimmed by 3 bases and 0 bases, with 8 bases remaining between them. The CDR3 reads CSASGLLNTEAFF. In nucleotides, the CDR3 is TGCAGTGCTAGCGGGCTCTTGAACACTGAAGCTTTCTTT.

CDR3 loop: CASSPTASSYNEQFF. The CDR3 DNA reads as TGTGCCAGCAGCCCGACAGCGAGCTCCTACAATGAGCAGTTCTTC. The chain has TRBV9 and TRBJ2-1, with D possibly being TRBD1 (5 bases). This CDR3 has 15 residues. Germline CDR1 and CDR2: SGDLS and YYNGEE. V dropped 4 bases and J dropped 0 bases, with 11 bases sitting between them.

The rearrangement links TRBV20-1 to TRBJ2-7; 16 bases match TRBD2. From germline, CDR1 is DFQATT and CDR2 SNEGSKA (reference sequence). The CDR3 extends over 17 amino acids. V was clipped by 7 bases and J by 0 bases; unmatched bases: 9. CDR3 residues: CSVPGLAGGKSSYEQYF. In DNA, the CDR3 is TGCAGTGTTCCGGGACTAGCGGGAGGGAAGTCCTCCTACGAGCAGTACTTC.

The chain employs TRBV12-3 or TRBV12-4 and TRBJ1-1; D unresolved. V lost 3 bases, J lost 8 bases, and 13 bases lay in between. This CDR3 is 13 amino acids long. The CDR3 loop reads CASSFNGAGEAFF. The CDR3 nucleotides are TGTGCCAGCAGTTTCAACGGTGCCGGAGAAGCTTTCTTT.

The chain carries TRBV20-1 and TRBJ2-1; 7 bases line up with TRBD2. The CDR3 has 15 residues. The germline V gene has CDR1 DFQATT and CDR2 SNEGSKA (reference sequence). V lost 3 bases and J lost 2; bases outside the gene matches: 7. The CDR3 region has the DNA TGCAGTGCTAGCGATAGCGGGCACGCCTACAATGAGCAGTTCTTC. Encoded protein: CSASDSGHAYNEQFF.

The V and J genes are TRBV5-1 and TRBJ2-3; 8 bases agree with TRBD2. The CDR3 is 17 amino acids. V was clipped by 1 base and J by 2 bases; unmatched bases: 9. The germline V gene has CDR1 SGHRS and CDR2 YFSETQ. CDR3 sequence: CASSLMREAYLTDTQYF. CDR3 sequence (DNA): TGCGCCAGCAGCTTGATGCGGGAGGCCTATCTCACAGATACGCAGTATTTT.

This clonotype is a singleton in its sample. The gene calls are TRBV6-5 and TRBJ2-5, with 8 bases identical to TRBD1. Germline V CDR1 and CDR2: MNHEY, SVGAGI. The CDR3 spans 12 residues. The junction had 5 bases not matched to a gene; V was cut back by 8 bases and J by 6 bases. The chain's CDR3 is CASSRGQKTQYF. DNA for the CDR3: TGTGCCAGCTCCAGGGGGCAGAAGACCCAGTACTTC.

This chain joins TRBV28 and TRBJ1-2; D is ambiguous. The germline V and J ends were trimmed by 1 base and 7 bases, with 13 bases remaining between them. CDR3 length equals 14 residues. Germline CDR1 reads MDHEN; CDR2 reads SYDVKM. The CDR3 loop reads CASSLSGRTGGYTF. The CDR3 DNA reads TGTGCCAGCAGTTTATCCGGGCGCACGGGTGGCTACACCTTC.

This chain joins TRBV5-5 and TRBJ2-1; D not resolved. The length of the CDR3 is 11 residues. V was shortened by 4 bases and J by 8 bases, with 7 bases between the two germline ends. Germline CDR1 reads SGHKS; CDR2 reads YYEKEE (reference sequence). CDR3 nucleotide sequence: TGTGCCAGCAGCCCCCTCGATGAGCAGTTCTTC. Its protein is CASSPLDEQFF.

The V and J genes are TRBV30 and TRBJ1-4; a possible D gene is TRBD1 (5 bases). The CDR3 is made up of 14 amino acids. V lost 4 bases and J 0 bases, leaving 9 bases between the germline ends. Looked up from germline, CDR1 is GTSNPN and CDR2 is SVGIG (reference sequence). The CDR3: CAWKGQPTNEKLFF. CDR3 bases: TGTGCCTGGAAGGGGCAGCCAACTAATGAAAAACTGTTTTTT.

The chain employs TRBV9 and TRBJ2-5, with 7 positions matching TRBD2. Germline V gene sequence: CDR1 SGDLS, CDR2 YYNGEE. The ends lost 0 bases at V and 5 bases at J; junction bases unmatched: 10. This CDR3 is built from 16 residues. CDR3 in DNA: TGTGCCAGCAGCGTAGGAGCCAGCGGGATCGCCGAGACCCAGTACTTC. It encodes CASSVGASGIAETQYF.

This sequence joins TRBV18 and TRBJ2-3, with TRBD1 identical over 10 bases. The junction had 3 bases not matched to a gene; V was cut back by 2 bases and J by 4 bases. From germline, CDR1 is KGHSH and CDR2 LQKENI. CDR3 length: 15 residues. Here the CDR3 reads CASSPDRGRADTQYF. The CDR3 nucleotides are TGTGCCAGCTCACCAGACAGGGGGCGCGCAGATACGCAGTATTTT.

This chain connects TRBV9 to TRBJ2-1, with TRBD2 matching over 8 bases. CDR1 SGDLS and CDR2 YYNGEE come from the germline V gene. The length of the CDR3 is 14 residues. Unmatched junction bases numbered 9, after V lost 4 bases and J lost 9 bases. CDR3 sequence: CASSRPHRGGEQFF. CDR3 in DNA: TGTGCCAGCAGCCGGCCTCACCGGGGGGGTGAGCAGTTCTTC.